This entry describes one T cell receptor (beta chain). Its matching antigen is unknown. The CDR3 sequence is 13 residues long. The germline V gene has CDR1 SGDLS and CDR2 YYNGEE. V lost 0 bases, J lost 3 bases, and 7 bases lay in between. The data originate from a study of graft-versus-host responses after intestinal transplantation. The wider study: Recipients obtained multivisceral, liver-intestinal, or isolated intestinal transplants.

Method: immunoSEQ multiplex PCR; TCRdb's copy keeps in-frame clones and lacks some. The sample yields 80,000 to 95,000 clones, approximately 94% seen once. This TCR derives from a human donor who received an intestinal transplant. Here the sequenced sample was unstimulated CD8+ T cells sorted from spleen or lymph node cells, taken before intestinal transplant. The chain carries TRBV9 and TRBJ2-7; no definite D call. The CDR3 DNA reads as TGTGCCAGCAGCGTAGAAGGAGACTACGAGCAGTACTTC. Translating it yields CASSVEGDYEQYF.